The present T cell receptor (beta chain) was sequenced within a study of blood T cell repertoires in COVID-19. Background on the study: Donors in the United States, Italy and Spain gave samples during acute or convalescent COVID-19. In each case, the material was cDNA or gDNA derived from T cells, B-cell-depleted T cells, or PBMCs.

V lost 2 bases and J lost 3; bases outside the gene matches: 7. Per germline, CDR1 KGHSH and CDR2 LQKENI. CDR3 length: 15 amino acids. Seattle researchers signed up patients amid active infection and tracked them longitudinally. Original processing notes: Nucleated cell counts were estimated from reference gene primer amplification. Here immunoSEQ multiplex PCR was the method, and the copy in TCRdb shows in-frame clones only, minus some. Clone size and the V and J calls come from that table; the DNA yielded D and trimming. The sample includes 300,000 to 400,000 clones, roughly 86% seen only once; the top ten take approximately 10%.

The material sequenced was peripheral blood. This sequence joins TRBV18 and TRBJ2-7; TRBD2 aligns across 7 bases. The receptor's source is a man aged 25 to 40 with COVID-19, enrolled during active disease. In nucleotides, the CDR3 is TGTGCCAGCTCACCAGCCTCGGGGGGTCTCTACGAGCAGTACTTC. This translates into CASSPASGGLYEQYF.